The clone carrying this T cell receptor (beta chain) was counted at least ten times. Its matching antigen is unknown. The sample comes from a study of molecular identifiers for immune sequencing clone quantification. The J segment lost 2 bases and the V segment lost 0 bases, leaving 6 bases of the junction unmatched. Germline assignment: CDR1 GTSNPN and CDR2 SVGIG (reference sequence). The CDR3 runs 15 residues. General study points: Sizes of clones that are highly expanded could be underestimated (if identical TCR molecules share a barcode).

A single record per CDR3 protein comes from TCRdb applying MiXCR to the PCR reads. This sample has 80,000 to 100,000 distinct CDR3 sequences, with around 24% found just once. Input material: naive CD8+ T cells from blood, with Jurkat cell RNA spiked in. Documented subset: FACS-sorted CD8+CD4-CCR7+CD45RA+ naive T cells. This TCR was recovered from a human donor in good health. Some libraries in this study had Jurkat cell RNA spiked in. This chain joins TRBV30 and TRBJ2-7, with 8 bases identical to TRBD2. The CDR3 sequence is CAWSVQRGSTYEQYF. In nucleotides, the CDR3 is TGTGCCTGGAGTGTTCAGCGGGGGAGCACCTACGAGCAGTACTTC.